This is a list of T cell receptor beta chains from one sample in a study of cytomegalovirus exposure and HLA in healthy donors. Measured with immunoSEQ multiplex PCR; TCRdb has only the in-frame clones, and not every one. The top ten hold approximately 12% of the sample, which has fewer than 200,000 clones, roughly 82% seen once. Sequencing used PBMCs. These receptors were obtained from a man aged 45 to 65 in good health and CMV-seropositive. CDR3s include the opening cysteine and the closing phenylalanine or tryptophan. A D gene is named only where the DNA matches it firmly. Not every row has a clone size; where given, it reads once, few, many or a size class.

TRBD1	TRBJ1-1	-	TRBV15	TGTGCCACCAGCAAGACCCGGACAGGGGACACTGAAGCTTTCTTT	CATSKTRTGDTEAFF
TRBD1	TRBJ1-2	-	TRBV5-8	TGTGCCAGCAGCTTTAGACAGGGTCGGGGCTACACCTTC	CASSFRQGRGYTF
-	TRBJ1-1	-	TRBV10-3	TGTGCCATCAGTGACCGAATCGCGAGTACTAACACGCTTTTCTTT	CAISDRIASTNTLFF
-	TRBJ2-6	-	TRBV5-8	TGTGCCAGCAGCCCCATACGAGCTGGGGCCAACGTCCTGACTTTC	CASSPIRAGANVLTF
-	TRBJ2-2	-	TRBV4-1	TGCGCCAGCAGCCAAGCCGGCGGGGAGCTGTTTTTT	CASSQAGGELFF
TRBD1	TRBJ1-5	-	TRBV28	TGTGCCAGCAGTTTCCGGGACAGGGGTCAGCCCCAGCATTTT	CASSFRDRGQPQHF
-	TRBJ2-7	-	TRBV5-1	TGCGCCAGCAGTTTGGACAGTCCCTACGAGCAGTACTTC	CASSLDSPYEQYF
TRBD1	TRBJ1-2	few	TRBV5-1	TGCGCCAGCAGCTTGGAGGGATCCCAGGGGGCTGGCTACACCTTC	CASSLEGSQGAGYTF
TRBD1	TRBJ2-7	-	TRBV19	TGTGCCAGTAGTATGGGGGACAGGGGCTACGAGCAGTACTTC	CASSMGDRGYEQYF
-	TRBJ2-7	-	TRBV7-9	TGTGCCAGCAGCTTAACCCCGACTCCAAACAACTACGAGCAGTACTTC	CASSLTPTPNNYEQYF
TRBD1	TRBJ1-1	-	TRBV5-3	TGTGCCAGTCCTTTTGGCCCCCGGACAGGGGCCCGAGAAGCTTTCTTT	CASPFGPRTGAREAFF
-	TRBJ2-7	few	TRBV27	TGTGCCAGCAGTTCCTTCTGGACAGCAAGCTCCTACGAGCAGTACTTC	CASSSFWTASSYEQYF
TRBD2	TRBJ2-3	-	TRBV7-3	TGTGCCAGCAGCAAGGGACTAGCGGGATCCGGAAATACGCAGTATTTT	CASSKGLAGSGNTQYF
-	TRBJ2-7	-	TRBV19	TGTGCCAGTAGTATAGGAGACGGGAGCTCCTACGAGCAGTACTTC	CASSIGDGSSYEQYF
TRBD2	TRBJ2-7	-	TRBV29-1	TGCAGCGTTGAGGTCGGGACTAGCGGATACGGGTCCGAGTACTTC	CSVEVGTSGYGSEYF
-	TRBJ1-4	-	TRBV7-9	TGTGCCAGCAGCCCCCTGTTCCAGGGTGATGAAAGACTGTTTTTT	CASSPLFQGDERLFF
-	TRBJ2-5	-	TRBV28	TGTGCCAGCAGTTCCCCCCCTGAGGGCCCCACCCAGTACTTC	CASSSPPEGPTQYF
TRBD2	TRBJ2-2	-	TRBV5-5	TGTGCCAGCAGCACAGCGGGAGTAAAGACCGGGGAGCTGTTTTTT	CASSTAGVKTGELFF